This TCR beta chain emerged from a study of shared clonotypes between healthy human individuals (dated by TCRdb to 2020 to 2021). For the study in its entirety: The cohort included three men and two women between 18 and 49 years of age. For each donor, CD4 naive and CD4 memory were each run on three plates, CD8 naive on two plates, and CD8 memory on one plate. The study deeply sequenced blood TCR repertoires of five healthy adults to estimate repertoire size and the extent of clonotype sharing between individuals. Libraries were prepared and TCR repertoires were sequenced by different laboratories using diverse techniques, in order to increase sequencing depth and limit assay-specific biases. Each donor's leukapheresis produced roughly between about 0.85 and 10 billion PBMCs. What the authors observed across the whole study: Across a few donors, roughly 5% of naive CD4, roughly 3.5% of naive CD8, under 2.5% of memory CD4, and around 0.4% of memory CD8 clonotypes were shared. Pairwise subsampling led to the expectation that sequencing depth would affect the degree of clonotype sharing among donors. Sampling was restricted to blood, and TCR repertoires in tissues likely differ from the TCR repertoires found in blood. Clonotypes shared by all four sorted-subset donors showed higher generation probabilities than non-shared clonotypes. Naive subsets generally had larger estimated clonotype richness than memory subsets did. Incomplete sequencing was indicated by rarefaction of sorted-subset datasets, despite the large sequencing depth. Because the study included a small number of donors, the genetic and exposure-history diversity represented was limited.

Donors were healthy HIV-negative adults with no recently reported acute infections or vaccinations. All donors were Caucasian adults living in Nashville, Tennessee, USA. Magnetic negative selection was used to enrich CD4+ T cells, after which naive cells were positively selected on CD45RA and the negative fraction became the memory subset. After blood collection by leukapheresis, PBMCs were isolated using Ficoll-Histopaque density gradient centrifugation and then cryopreserved in the vapor phase of liquid nitrogen. Analytical flow cytometry was used to check the purity and quantity of each magnetically sorted T cell population. Genomic DNA was isolated from each sorted fraction and quantified by UV absorbance on a Nanodrop 2000c. This clone turned up a few times. Its antigen target is currently unknown. Per-base quality was not reported, and no clone a single base away is much larger than it. Using the deep immunoSEQ assay, TCR CDR3 regions were amplified from genomic DNA by multiplex PCR. Genomic DNA extracted from each cell subset was distributed evenly over all wells of several immunoSEQ 96-well plates, and each plate served as one replicate. For sorted subsets, each replicate PCR was loaded with 200 ng genomic DNA, equivalent to 25,000 to 35,000 T cell genomes. Purified libraries were measured with a Qubit 3.0 fluorometer, size-checked on a Bioanalyzer 2100, and measured again with the KAPA Library Quantification kit. Every immunoSEQ 96-well plate was sequenced on a dedicated single-read 150-cycle Illumina NextSeq 550 flow cell. In the paper's pipeline: Because the immunoSEQ output included only junctional sequences and no quality scores, the filtering could not be the same as the filtering used for full-length reads. To assign V/J genes and CDR3, sequences were annotated using PyIR, a Python wrapper for IgBLAST v1.9, with IMGT germline references. Reads were filtered out if the reads had weak V/J assignments (E-value above 1e-6), no CDR3, stop codons, out-of-frame junctions, or ambiguous translated residues. A V3J clonotype was defined by an identical inferred V gene, J gene, and CDR3 amino acid sequence. Percentage overlap between repertoires was computed as shared unique clonotypes divided by the size of the smaller repertoire. RTK rarefaction, the Chao1 estimator, and Recon v2.1 estimates of unobserved clonotypes were used to assess repertoire richness. OLGA was used to compute generation probabilities for all TCRbeta clonotypes that the gDNA method yielded from a handful of donors. Held by TCRdb, this immuneACCESS table contains in-frame sequences only and omits some clones. Under half of the omission traces to an unresolved V gene where checked; the cause of the rest is unknown. The DNA gave D and trimming, while V, J and clone size come from that table. The sample table shows about 1 million clones, and approximately 70% are seen once. The ten largest clones represent nearly 1.5% of the sample.

Sequences were obtained from memory CD4+ T cells sorted from blood. The cell subset or site label on this specimen signifies: CD45RA-negative fraction. This receptor was identified in a man aged 18-30 years in good health.

The CDR3 reads as follows: CASSLWGLEPQHF. The DNA sequence follows: TGTGCCAGCAGCTTATGGGGGTTGGAGCCCCAGCATTTT. The chain employs TRBV7-8 and TRBJ1-5; TRBD1 might be the D gene, on 5 matching bases. V is pared back by 2 bases and J by 8 bases, with 10 bases lying between the germline termini. Taken from the germline V gene, the CDR1 and CDR2 loops are SGHVS and FQNEAQ. Reading from cysteine to phenylalanine, the CDR3 counts 13 amino acids. Left in the record is the CDR3 DNA by itself, 39 bases read in frame from the first base.